This TCR beta chain was identified in a study of blood T cell repertoires in COVID-19. On the study more broadly: Acute-phase and convalescent COVID-19 samples originated in the United States, Italy and Spain.

How the authors handled the data: Quantification of nucleated cells was approximated via reference gene primer amplification. Produced via immunoSEQ multiplex PCR; TCRdb's table is partial and in-frame only. For V, J and clone size, that table is used; D and trimming come from the DNA. The repertoire consists of about 24,000 clones, with roughly 87% occurring once and the leading ten covering about 8.8%. The germline V gene encodes CDR1 SGHRS and CDR2 YFSETQ. V was clipped by 4 bases and J by 3 bases; unmatched bases: 8. The CDR3 sequence is 15 residues long. The chain joins TRBV5-1 to TRBJ2-7; 9 nucleotides line up with TRBD2. Sequencing was performed on peripheral blood. The clonotype was recovered from an older man with acute or convalescent COVID-19. DNA of the CDR3: TGCGCCAGCAGCCCAGGTAGCGGGGGAGACTACGAGCAGTACTTC. Encoded protein: CASSPGSGGDYEQYF.